This TCR beta chain derives from a study of shared clonotypes between healthy human individuals. CDR1 and CDR2 (germline): MNHNS, SASEGT. Germline trimming cut 1 base from V and 2 bases from J; bases unmatched to any gene: 11. CDR3 length: 20 residues. Naive CD8 cells were CD45RO-negative, positively selected for CCR7, excluding terminally differentiated effector memory CD45RA+ cells. TCRdb keeps only in-frame clones here, not all; method: immunoSEQ multiplex PCR. The profile shows about 2 million clones, about 95% of them singletons. Source material: naive CD8+ T cells sorted from blood. The chain carries TRBV6-1 and TRBJ2-6; 10 positions agree with TRBD1. This receptor was identified in a man between 18 and 29 years old in good health. For the CDR3, the DNA is TGTGCCAGCAGTGAAGTCACCGGGACAGGGGACTTCGCTGGGGCCAACGTCCTGACTTTC. Translating gives CASSEVTGTGDFAGANVLTF.